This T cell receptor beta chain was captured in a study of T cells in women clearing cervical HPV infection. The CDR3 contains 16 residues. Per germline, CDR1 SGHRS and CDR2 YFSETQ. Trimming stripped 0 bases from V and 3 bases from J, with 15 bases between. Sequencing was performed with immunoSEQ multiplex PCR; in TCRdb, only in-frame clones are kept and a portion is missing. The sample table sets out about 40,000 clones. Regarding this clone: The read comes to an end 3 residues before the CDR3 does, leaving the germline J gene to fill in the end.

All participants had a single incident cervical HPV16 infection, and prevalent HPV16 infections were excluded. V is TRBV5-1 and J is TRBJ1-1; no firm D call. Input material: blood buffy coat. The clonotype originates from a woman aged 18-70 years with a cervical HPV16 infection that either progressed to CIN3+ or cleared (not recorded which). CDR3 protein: CASSLDGLIGDTEAFF. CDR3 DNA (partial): TGCGCCAGCAGCTTGGATGGTCTCATCGGGGACACTGAA.